Listed here are 8 T cell receptor beta chains from one sample, sequenced in a study of OX40 agonist ivuxolimab in advanced cancers. Measured with immunoSEQ multiplex PCR; TCRdb has only the in-frame clones, and not every one. This table holds around 70,000 clones, around 85% found once. The starting material was CD4+ or CD8+ T cells sorted from blood, obtained in a trial of the OX40 agonist ivuxolimab. The receptors shown here come from an adult with an advanced solid tumor such as melanoma, head and neck, liver or kidney cancer.

The chain is built from TRBV28 and TRBJ1-1, with 9 bases that match TRBD1. J was trimmed by 1 base and V by 9 bases; bases with no gene match: 9. CDR3 length: 15 residues. Germline CDR1 and CDR2: MDHEN and SYDVKM. The CDR3 DNA follows: TGTGCCAGTACCACAGGGGGCTCAGAGAACACTGAAGCTTTCTTT. Residues: CASTTGGSENTEAFF.

The V and J genes are TRBV19 and TRBJ1-6, with a possible D match to TRBD1 (5 bases). V was pared by 2 bases and J by 6 bases, with 8 bases between. This CDR3 comprises 14 residues. Germline CDR1 and CDR2: LNHDA and SQIVND (reference sequence). CDR3 region: CASSIQGANSPLHF. The CDR3 nucleotides are TGTGCCAGTAGTATACAGGGAGCTAATTCACCCCTCCACTTT.

The CDR3: CASRLDSRSYEQYF. The CDR3 region has the DNA TGTGCCAGCAGATTGGACAGCCGATCATACGAGCAGTACTTC. The J gene is TRBJ2-7, the V gene TRBV28; possibly TRBD1 for D (6 bases). CDR3 length: 14 residues. Per germline, CDR1 MDHEN and CDR2 SYDVKM. Trimming stripped 6 bases from V and 4 bases from J, with 16 bases between.

The V and J genes are TRBV5-1 and TRBJ2-3; 7 bases map to TRBD1. The CDR3 runs 15 residues. Germline V gene sequence: CDR1 SGHRS, CDR2 YFSETQ. The junction had 3 bases not matched to a gene; V was cut back by 0 bases and J by 2 bases. The CDR3: CASSLGQGVTDTQYF. Written as DNA, the CDR3 is TGCGCCAGCAGCTTGGGGCAGGGGGTCACAGATACGCAGTATTTT.

The chain joins TRBV27 to TRBJ2-4; TRBD1 might be the D (5 bases). V was clipped by 5 bases and J by 1 base, with 12 bases between them. CDR1 and CDR2 (germline): MNHEY, SMNVEV (reference sequence). CDR3 length equals 15 residues. The CDR3 protein is CASSTQGAAKNIQYF. In DNA, the CDR3 is TGTGCCAGCAGTACGCAGGGTGCGGCCAAAAACATTCAGTACTTC.

The chain uses TRBV9 and TRBJ1-1; perhaps TRBD1 as D (5 bases). Germline V CDR1 and CDR2: SGDLS, YYNGEE. The CDR3 covers 15 residues. V was clipped by 0 bases and J by 5 bases, with 14 bases between them. CDR3 bases: TGTGCCAGCAGCGTAGTGGGGGGGTATGCTACTGAAGCTTTCTTT. This codes for CASSVVGGYATEAFF.

The chain couples TRBV28 to TRBJ1-2; 10 nucleotides align to TRBD1. The germline gives CDR1 MDHEN, CDR2 SYDVKM. There are 15 residues in the CDR3. The trim removed 6 bases at V and 4 bases at J, leaving 8 bases unmatched. The DNA of the CDR3 is TGTGCCAGCAGGGATACCGGGACAGGGGTCTATGGCTACACCTTC. This encodes CASRDTGTGVYGYTF.

This chain connects TRBV7-8 to TRBJ2-3; D is possibly TRBD1 (5 bases). Germline lookup yields CDR1 SGHVS and CDR2 FQNEAQ. The CDR3 has 19 amino acids. V dropped 2 bases and J dropped 4 bases, with 25 bases sitting between them. For the CDR3, the DNA is TGTGCCAGCAGCTTACCCGTCCTAGGATGGGCAGGGCTCGCAGATACGCAGTATTTT. It codes for CASSLPVLGWAGLADTQYF.